These T cell receptor beta chains were read from a single sample in a study of long-term antiretroviral therapy in people with HIV. Assay used: immunoSEQ multiplex PCR; TCRdb lists only in-frame clones, some missing. Found here are 19,000 or so clones, about 80% of them singletons; the top ten hold approximately 11%. Sequences were derived from unsorted PBMCs, sampled 0.2 years after starting antiretroviral therapy. These TCRs come from a woman in her thirties or forties with HIV. Both conserved end residues are part of each CDR3. Each record gives: D gene, J gene, V gene, clone size, CDR3 DNA, CDR3 protein. The D gene is left open where the match is weak. Clone size is stated in some rows and not others, as once, few, many or a class when expanded.

TRBD1	TRBJ1-5	TRBV2	NA	TGTGCCAGCACGAGGACAGGGAATCAGCCCCAGCATTTT	CASTRTGNQPQHF
TRBD1	TRBJ2-7	TRBV5-1	NA	TGCGCCAGCAGCTTGGGGACAGGGAAAGGTGATGAGCAGTACTTC	CASSLGTGKGDEQYF
TRBD2	TRBJ2-7	TRBV27	NA	TGTGCCAGCAGAAAGAAAATGGAGAGTCGGACTAGCGTCTACGAGCAGTACTTC	CASRKKMESRTSVYEQYF
NA	TRBJ2-6	TRBV7-9	NA	TGTGCCAGCAGCCAACTCGGGTCTGGGGCCAACGTCCTGACTTTC	CASSQLGSGANVLTF
TRBD1	TRBJ2-7	TRBV9	NA	TGTGCCAGCAGTGTAGGACAGGGGGGCGCAAACGAGCAGTACTTC	CASSVGQGGANEQYF
NA	TRBJ1-2	TRBV19	NA	TGTGCCAGTAGTGCCCCAAACCTTAACTATGGCTACACCTTC	CASSAPNLNYGYTF
NA	TRBJ2-7	TRBV7-2	NA	TGTGCCAGCAGCTTAATTCGGACGGCGAGCTCCTACGAGCAGTACTTC	CASSLIRTASSYEQYF
TRBD1	TRBJ1-2	TRBV19	NA	TGTGCCAGTGGAAGACGGCCGACAGGGGAACACTATGGCTACACCTTC	CASGRRPTGEHYGYTF
NA	TRBJ2-7	TRBV4-1	medium-sized	TGCGCCAGCAGCCAAAGTCCCTCTGGCGGGACTCCCTACGAGCAGTACTTC	CASSQSPSGGTPYEQYF
NA	TRBJ1-6	TRBV7-2	NA	TGTGCCAGCAGTTCTATCGACTACACACCCCTCCACTTT	CASSSIDYTPLHF
NA	TRBJ2-3	TRBV11-2	NA	TGTGCCAGCAGTTCCGGGTCAATATTCGCGGATACGCAGTATTTT	CASSSGSIFADTQYF
NA	TRBJ1-6	TRBV27	NA	TGTGCCAGCAGAGATACACGGGGTACGATTGGTTCACCCCTCCACTTT	CASRDTRGTIGSPLHF
TRBD2	TRBJ2-7	TRBV10-3	NA	TGTGCCATCAGTGGGGGGGGACTAGCGGGCCCCTACGAGCAGTACTTC	CAISGGGLAGPYEQYF
NA	TRBJ2-1	TRBV29-1	NA	TGCAGCGTCAAAAGGCTGGGCGGAAACAATGAGCAGTTCTTC	CSVKRLGGNNEQFF
NA	TRBJ2-7	TRBV6-5	once	TGTGCCAGCAGTTACCAGGGTGGGGGCCCCTACGAGCAGTACTTC	CASSYQGGGPYEQYF
TRBD1	TRBJ2-7	TRBV6-5	NA	TGTGCCAGCAGTAACCCCGGACAGGACAAGGGACAATACTTC	CASSNPGQDKGQYF
TRBD1	TRBJ2-5	TRBV14	NA	TGTGCCAGCAGCCGAGGGACAGGGGGTGAGGTGACCCAGTACTTC	CASSRGTGGEVTQYF
NA	TRBJ1-1	TRBV6-5	NA	TGTGCCACTCCTACTTACAATTCGGAAGCTTTCTTT	CATPTYNSEAFF
TRBD1	TRBJ1-6	TRBV4-3	NA	TGCGCCAGCAGCCTTTCGGCGGGACAGCAACCCTCCTATAATTCACCCCTCCACTTT	CASSLSAGQQPSYNSPLHF
TRBD2	TRBJ2-5	TRBV11-3	once	TGTGCCAGCAGCTTAAGAGCGGGAGGGGGAGAGACCCAGTACTTC	CASSLRAGGGETQYF
NA	TRBJ2-2	TRBV10-2	NA	TGCGCCACACCGATCCCGAACACCGGGGAGCTGTTTTTT	CATPIPNTGELFF
TRBD1	TRBJ2-7	TRBV7-9	once	TGTGCCAGCAGCAGCAGGGGGCGCCAAGATCCCGAGCAGTACTTC	CASSSRGRQDPEQYF
NA	TRBJ1-2	TRBV30	NA	TGTGCCTCCACGGGTCGCGACGACTATGGCTACACCTTC	CASTGRDDYGYTF
NA	TRBJ2-3	TRBV4-2	NA	TGTGCCAGCAGCCAAGGACGGGACTCTCAAAGTCCAGATACGCAGTATTTT	CASSQGRDSQSPDTQYF
NA	TRBJ1-3	TRBV11-3	NA	TGTGCCAGCAGCTTAGAAGGCGCCCCGATCTCTGGAAACACCATATATTTT	CASSLEGAPISGNTIYF
TRBD2	TRBJ2-7	TRBV30	NA	TGTGCCTGGAACTTACTAGCGGGCGAGCAGTACTTC	CAWNLLAGEQYF
NA	TRBJ2-7	TRBV2	NA	TGTGCCAGGGGGGGAGACAGGGTGGACGAGCAGTACTTC	CARGGDRVDEQYF
TRBD2	TRBJ2-2	TRBV19	NA	TGTGCCAGTATGAGTCTGGGGACTAAGAACACCGGGGAGCTGTTTTTT	CASMSLGTKNTGELFF
NA	TRBJ2-7	TRBV19	NA	TGTGCCAGTAGTGGGGGTTCGGCAGGTCCTCACTTAATCTACGAGCAGTACTTC	CASSGGSAGPHLIYEQYF
NA	TRBJ1-4	TRBV7-8	NA	TGTGCCAGCAGCTTAGCGGGGTCTAACGTTGAAAAACTGTTTTTT	CASSLAGSNVEKLFF
NA	TRBJ2-6	TRBV19	NA	TGTGCCAGTAACCTAGGGGCAGGCCCTGGGGCCAACGTCCTGACTTTC	CASNLGAGPGANVLTF
TRBD1	TRBJ1-1	TRBV29-1	NA	TGCAGCGTAGGGACAGGGGGTCGCGGAGCTTTCTTT	CSVGTGGRGAFF
NA	TRBJ1-2	TRBV2	once	TGTGCCAGCAGTGTAGAGGACAACTATGGCTACACCTTC	CASSVEDNYGYTF
TRBD1	TRBJ2-3	TRBV6-6	NA	TGTGCCAGCAAGAGGGACAGGGGAACAGATACGCAGTATTTT	CASKRDRGTDTQYF
TRBD1	TRBJ1-5	TRBV18	NA	TGTGCCAGCTCAGACAGGGCGCAGCCCCAGCATTTT	CASSDRAQPQHF
TRBD1	TRBJ1-1	TRBV30	NA	TGTGCCCAGGGACAGACGAACACTGAAGCTTTCTTT	CAQGQTNTEAFF
NA	TRBJ1-2	TRBV7-9	few	TGTGCCAGCAGCCCCGACCCAGTAAACTATGGCTACACCTTC	CASSPDPVNYGYTF
NA	TRBJ1-5	TRBV6-5	NA	TGTGCCAGCAGTTCCCTGGGTGGGGACACCAATCAGCCCCAGCATTTT	CASSSLGGDTNQPQHF
NA	TRBJ1-1	TRBV18	NA	TGTGCCAGCTCACCACTGCCAGGGGTGACTGAAGCTTTCTTT	CASSPLPGVTEAFF
TRBD2	TRBJ2-4	TRBV19	NA	TGTGCCAGTAGTGCGGCTAGCGGGAGAAACGGGGCCAAAAACATTCAGTACTTC	CASSAASGRNGAKNIQYF
NA	TRBJ2-7	TRBV29-1	NA	TGCAGCGTCGAATCTATAGACACGGCGGAGCAGTACTTC	CSVESIDTAEQYF
NA	TRBJ1-3	TRBV30	NA	TGTGCCTGGATGGGCCCGGCGGCTGGAAACACCATATATTTT	CAWMGPAAGNTIYF
NA	TRBJ2-7	TRBV5-1	NA	TGCGCCAGCAGCTCCACACGGTGGGGGAACTACGAGCAGTACTTC	CASSSTRWGNYEQYF
NA	TRBJ1-2	TRBV10-3	NA	TGTGCCATCGCTGGGGGGGACTCCCTAAACTATGGCTACACCTTC	CAIAGGDSLNYGYTF
TRBD1	TRBJ2-1	TRBV5-4	NA	TGTGCCAGCAGCTATCAGGGGGCGGTCTACAATGAGCAGTTCTTC	CASSYQGAVYNEQFF
NA	TRBJ1-2	TRBV6-1	NA	TGTGCCAGCAGTGAAAATAGCGGAGGCTATGGCTACACCTTC	CASSENSGGYGYTF
TRBD1	TRBJ2-7	TRBV11-3	once	TGTGCCAGCAGCGCGAGACAGGGGAACTCCGCCTATCGAGAGCAGTACTTC	CASSARQGNSAYREQYF
TRBD2	TRBJ2-5	TRBV5-4	NA	TGTGCCAGCAGTGGCGGGGGGGCCATTGAGACCCAGTACTTC	CASSGGGAIETQYF
NA	TRBJ2-1	TRBV2	NA	TGTGCCAGCATCCGGGGAGTCAATGAGCAGTTCTTC	CASIRGVNEQFF
NA	TRBJ2-7	TRBV5-4	NA	TGTGCCAGCAGCTTGGAACAGGTTGGTAACGAGCAGTACTTC	CASSLEQVGNEQYF
NA	TRBJ1-2	TRBV5-1	NA	TGCGCCAGCAGCCCCGGACAGCCATACTATGGCTACACCTTC	CASSPGQPYYGYTF